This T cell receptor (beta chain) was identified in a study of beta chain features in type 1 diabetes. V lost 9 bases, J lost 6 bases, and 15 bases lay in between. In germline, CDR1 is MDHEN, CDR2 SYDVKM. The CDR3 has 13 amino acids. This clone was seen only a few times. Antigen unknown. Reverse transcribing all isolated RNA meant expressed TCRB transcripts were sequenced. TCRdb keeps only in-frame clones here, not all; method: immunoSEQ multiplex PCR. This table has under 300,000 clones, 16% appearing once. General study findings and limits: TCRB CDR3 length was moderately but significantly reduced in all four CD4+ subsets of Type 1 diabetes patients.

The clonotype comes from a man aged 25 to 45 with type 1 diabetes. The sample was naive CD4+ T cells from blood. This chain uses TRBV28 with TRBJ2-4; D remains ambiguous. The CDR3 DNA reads TGTGCCAGTACGGAAACCTATCTAAACATTCAGTACTTC. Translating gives CASTETYLNIQYF.